Listed below are T cell receptor beta chains from one sample, sequenced in a study of blood T cell repertoires in COVID-19. TCRdb keeps only in-frame clones here, not all; method: immunoSEQ multiplex PCR. The table includes 110,000 to 150,000 clones, 75% to 85% detected once. Sequencing input: peripheral blood. Receptor source: a man aged 55 to 70 with active or convalescent COVID-19. The CDR3 runs from the conserved cysteine through the conserved F or W. The D gene is left open where the match is weak.

d_gene,len,v_gene,j_gene,CDR3nt,CDR3aa
TRBD1,14,TRBV10-3,TRBJ1-1,TGTGCCATCAGCCCGGGACAGCCTAACACTGAAGCTTTCTTT,CAISPGQPNTEAFF
TRBD1,13,TRBV2,TRBJ1-1,TGTGCCAGCAGCGACAGGGTTGGGACTGAAGCTTTCTTT,CASSDRVGTEAFF
-,13,TRBV6-6,TRBJ1-1,TGTGCCAGCACCCCCCTTGGGAGGTTTGAAGCTTTCTTT,CASTPLGRFEAFF
TRBD2,14,TRBV24-1,TRBJ2-3,TGTGCCACCAGTGATGGCGGGAGAACAGATACGCAGTATTTT,CATSDGGRTDTQYF
-,17,TRBV5-1,TRBJ2-5,TGCGCCAGCAGCTTGGGAAAGGGGACAACAACTGGGGAGACCCAGTACTTC,CASSLGKGTTTGETQYF
-,15,TRBV5-1,TRBJ1-1,TGCGCCAGCAGCTTGATAGGGGTTGGGAACACTGAAGCTTTCTTT,CASSLIGVGNTEAFF
TRBD2,13,TRBV28,TRBJ2-2,TGTGCCAGCCAGACTAGCGGGTCCGGGGAGCTGTTTTTT,CASQTSGSGELFF
TRBD1,14,TRBV30,TRBJ1-2,TGTGCCTGGAGTGTATCCTTGTCCGGGACAGCCTACACCTTC,CAWSVSLSGTAYTF
TRBD1,15,TRBV5-1,TRBJ1-3,TGCGCCAGCAGCGTCGACAGGGTTACCGGAAACACCATATATTTT,CASSVDRVTGNTIYF
TRBD2,22,TRBV3-1/TRBV3-2,TRBJ2-3,TGTGCCAGCAGCCAAGAGTCTAGCGGGGGGCTCCCTTCTGAGCACAGCACAGATACGCAGTATTTT,CASSQESSGGLPSEHSTDTQYF
-,15,TRBV6-6,TRBJ2-5,TGTGCCAGCAGTTTCGGCGGGGGCCGCGGAGAGACCCAGTACTTC,CASSFGGGRGETQYF
-,13,TRBV10-2,TRBJ2-4,TGCGCCAGCAGTGCGGACTCCCAGTACATTCAGTACTTC,CASSADSQYIQYF
TRBD2,15,TRBV7-2,TRBJ2-5,TGTGCCAGCAGCGGACTAGCGGGGGGGCCTGAGACCCAGTACTTC,CASSGLAGGPETQYF
-,12,TRBV19,TRBJ1-2,TGTGCCAGTATTCAGGAGGGCTATGGCTACACCTTC,CASIQEGYGYTF